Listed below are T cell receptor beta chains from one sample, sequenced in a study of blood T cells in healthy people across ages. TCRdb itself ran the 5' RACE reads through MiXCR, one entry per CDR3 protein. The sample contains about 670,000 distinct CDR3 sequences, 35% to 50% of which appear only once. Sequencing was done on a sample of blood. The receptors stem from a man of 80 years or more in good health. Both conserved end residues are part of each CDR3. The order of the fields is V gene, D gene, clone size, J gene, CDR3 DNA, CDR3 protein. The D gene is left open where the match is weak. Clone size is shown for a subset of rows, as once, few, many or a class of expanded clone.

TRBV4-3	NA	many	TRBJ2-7	TGCGCCAGCAGCCGAGACGACAGTTACGAGCAGTACTTC	CASSRDDSYEQYF
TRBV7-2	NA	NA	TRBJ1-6	TGTGCCAGCAGCTCCTCGAGGGAGAATTCACCCCTCCACTTT	CASSSSRENSPLHF
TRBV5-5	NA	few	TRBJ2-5	TGTGCCAGCAGCTCAAGACAGGGGACTATTTATGAGCAGTACTTC	CASSSRQGTIYEQYF
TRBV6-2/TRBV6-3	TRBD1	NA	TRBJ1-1	TGTGCCAGCAGCTACCCAGGGGGCTCTGGAGCTTTCTTT	CASSYPGGSGAFF
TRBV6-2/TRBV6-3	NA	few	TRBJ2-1	TGTGCCAGCTCCAAAGACTCCTACAATGAGCAGTTCTTC	CASSKDSYNEQFF
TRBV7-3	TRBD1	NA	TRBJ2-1	TGTGCCAGCAGCTTGGACAGGGGGGGCAATGAGCAGTTCTTC	CASSLDRGGNEQFF
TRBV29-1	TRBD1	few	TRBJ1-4	TGCAGCGTTAGACCGGGACAGGCAACAAATGAAAAACTGTTTTTT	CSVRPGQATNEKLFF
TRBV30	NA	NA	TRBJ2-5	TGTGCCTGGAGTACGCCGGGGTTCCAGGGGGAGACCCAGTACTTC	CAWSTPGFQGETQYF
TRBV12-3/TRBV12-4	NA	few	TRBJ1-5	TGTGCCAGCAGTACTAAGCACGGGGCCAGTAATCAGCCCCAGCATTTT	CASSTKHGASNQPQHF
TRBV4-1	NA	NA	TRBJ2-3	TGCGCCAGCAGCCAAGATGTGGACTCCCTTGAGCGGTATTTT	CASSQDVDSLERYF
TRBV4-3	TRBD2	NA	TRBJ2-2	TGCGCCAGCAGGCGGGAGTCGAACACCGGGGAGCTGTTTTTT	CASRRESNTGELFF
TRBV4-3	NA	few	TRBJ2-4	TGCGCCAGCAGCCAAGGGTCAAGTCTAACCAAAAACATTCAGTACTTC	CASSQGSSLTKNIQYF
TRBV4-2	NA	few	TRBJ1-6	TGTGCCAGCAGCCAAGATTTCGGGGACAATTTTGGTTCACCCCTCCACTTT	CASSQDFGDNFGSPLHF
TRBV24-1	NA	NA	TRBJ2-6	TGTGCCGCCTCCCACTCTGGGGCCAACGTCTTGACTTTC	CAASHSGANVLTF
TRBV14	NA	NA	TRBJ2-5	TGTGCCAGCAGCACAAGTGCTTTGACCCCCAGCGGCCAAGAGACCCAGTACTTC	CASSTSALTPSGQETQYF
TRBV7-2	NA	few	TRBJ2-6	TGTGCCAGCAGCGTATACGGCTCTGGGGCCAACGTCCTGACTTTC	CASSVYGSGANVLTF
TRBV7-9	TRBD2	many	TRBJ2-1	TGTGCCAGCAGCCGAGTGACTAGCGGGAACAATGAGCAGTTCTTC	CASSRVTSGNNEQFF